Sequencing of this TCR beta chain was carried out in a study of T cells after yellow fever vaccination. Synthesis of TCR cDNA relied on 5'RACE template switching, which attached a universal primer site and UMIs. TCRdb recomputed calls from the 5' RACE reads with MiXCR, one row per CDR3 protein. The table includes 450,000 to 650,000 distinct CDR3 sequences, roughly 14% detected once. The J segment lost 6 bases and the V segment lost 7 bases, leaving 12 bases of the junction unmatched. The CDR3 is 15 amino acids. Germline V CDR1 and CDR2: SQVTM, ANQGSEA. This TCR derives from a man younger than 40 who received the YFV17D yellow fever vaccine. The material was PBMCs, obtained on the day of the yellow fever booster vaccination. V usage is TRBV29-1 and J usage is TRBJ2-1; 10 nucleotides match TRBD2. CDR3 DNA: TGCAGCGCCCAAAGGTCACTAGCGGGACGCAATGAGCAGTTCTTC. Protein product: CSAQRSLAGRNEQFF.